This is a list of T cell receptor beta chains from one sample in a study of blood T cell repertoires in COVID-19. The protocol was immunoSEQ multiplex PCR, while the TCRdb copy is restricted to in-frame clones and leaves out a portion. The sample has roughly 230,000 clones, approximately 89% seen once; the top ten hold around 4%. What was sequenced was PBMCs or T cells enriched from blood (not recorded which). These receptors were taken from a woman aged 25 to 45 with acute COVID-19. Each CDR3 is given with its conserved first and last residue. A D gene is named only where the DNA matches it firmly. Where a row states a size, it is once, few, many or the class of an expanded clone; other rows omit it.

>NA|TRBD1|TRBJ2-1|TRBV29-1
TGCAGCGTTGGACAGGGGAATGAGCAGTTCTTC
CSVGQGNEQFF
>few|NA|TRBJ2-1|TRBV9
TGTGCCAGCAGCGTCGACAGTGTCCCCAATGAGCAGTTCTTC
CASSVDSVPNEQFF
>NA|TRBD1|TRBJ2-1|TRBV28
TGTGCCAGCAGCGAAGGGGGGACAGGGGGCTTCGATGAGCAGTTCTTC
CASSEGGTGGFDEQFF
>few|TRBD1|TRBJ1-2|TRBV10-2
TGCGCCAGCAGTCCCGGGACAGCATATGGCTACACCTTC
CASSPGTAYGYTF
>NA|NA|TRBJ1-4|TRBV7-9
TGTGCCAGCAGCCAGGTGCCCGATGAAAAACTGTTTTTT
CASSQVPDEKLFF
>once|TRBD2|TRBJ2-2|TRBV28
TGTGCCAGCAGCCTCCAGGGACTAGCGATCACCGGGGAGCTGTTTTTT
CASSLQGLAITGELFF
>NA|NA|TRBJ2-5|TRBV29-1
TGCAGCGTCCCCAGAGGCCAGGGTCAAGAGACCCAGTACTTC
CSVPRGQGQETQYF
>NA|TRBD1|TRBJ1-4|TRBV4-1
TGCGCCAGCGACCTAGGACAGGGCATAACTAATGAAAAACTGTTTTTT
CASDLGQGITNEKLFF
>NA|TRBD1|TRBJ1-5|TRBV24-1
TGTGCCACCAGCGGGACAGGGGGAGGAGATCAGCCCCAGCATTTT
CATSGTGGGDQPQHF
>NA|TRBD2|TRBJ2-5|TRBV14
TGTGCCAGCAGCCAGAGAAGCGGGGGGCCTCAGGAGACCCAGTACTTC
CASSQRSGGPQETQYF
>NA|TRBD2|TRBJ2-5|TRBV9
TGTGCCAGCAGCTTGGGGACTAGCGGGAGACAAGAGACCCAGTACTTC
CASSLGTSGRQETQYF
>NA|NA|TRBJ1-5|TRBV12-3/TRBV12-4
TGTGCCAGCAGCCCCTACGTCGATCAGCCCCAGCATTTT
CASSPYVDQPQHF
>NA|NA|TRBJ1-2|TRBV2
TGTGCCAGCAGCCCGACAGGTGCTAACTATGGCTACACCTTC
CASSPTGANYGYTF
>NA|TRBD1|TRBJ1-2|TRBV29-1
TGCAGCGTTGGACAGGGGGTCCAAATTTCCTATGGCTACACCTTC
CSVGQGVQISYGYTF
>NA|TRBD1|TRBJ1-2|TRBV18
TGTGCCAGCTCACCTGGACAGGGGGCCGGGGGCTACACCTTC
CASSPGQGAGGYTF
>NA|TRBD1|TRBJ2-5|TRBV12-3/TRBV12-4
TGTGCCAGCAGGTTAGGGGGCCGGGAGACCCAGTACTTC
CASRLGGRETQYF
>NA|NA|TRBJ1-4|TRBV19
TGTGCCAGTAGTGATAGGGGGGGCACTAATGAAAAACTGTTTTTT
CASSDRGGTNEKLFF
>few|TRBD1|TRBJ2-7|TRBV20-1
TGCAGTGCTAGTTGGGACAGAGCTCTCTCCTACGAGCAGTACTTC
CSASWDRALSYEQYF
>NA|TRBD1|TRBJ1-1|TRBV14
TGTGCCAGCAGCCAAAGAGAGGGGGCCACTGAAGCTTTCTTT
CASSQREGATEAFF
>NA|TRBD1|TRBJ1-4|TRBV2
TGTGCCAGCAGCGAGGACAGGAGCGGAGAAAAACTGTTTTTT
CASSEDRSGEKLFF
>NA|NA|TRBJ2-1|TRBV13
TGTGCCAGCAGCTTAGTTCCAGGGGCCAACAATGAGCAGTTCTTC
CASSLVPGANNEQFF
>NA|NA|TRBJ1-2|TRBV5-5
TGTGCCAGCAGCTTGTTGGAGAGACAGGCTTCGATCTATGGCTACACCTTC
CASSLLERQASIYGYTF
>once|NA|TRBJ2-1|TRBV14
TGTGCCAGCAGCCAAGGGCCCTACAATGAGCAGTTCTTC
CASSQGPYNEQFF
>NA|NA|TRBJ1-5|TRBV30
TGTGCCTGGAGTGTGGGCGATAGCAATCAGCCCCAGCATTTT
CAWSVGDSNQPQHF
>NA|NA|TRBJ2-3|TRBV6-5
TGTGCCAGCGGCAGGGTTAGCACAGATACGCAGTATTTT
CASGRVSTDTQYF
>NA|NA|TRBJ2-7|TRBV3-1/TRBV3-2
TGTGCCAGCAGCCAACGGGAGGGGGCTTTCAGGGAGCAGTACTTC
CASSQREGAFREQYF
>few|TRBD1|TRBJ1-6|TRBV7-8
TGTGCCAGCAGGCCCGGGACAGGGGTTTCACCCCTCCACTTT
CASRPGTGVSPLHF
>NA|NA|TRBJ2-7|TRBV7-8
TGTGCCAGCAGTGCTAGCGTCTCCTACGAGCAGTACTTC
CASSASVSYEQYF
>NA|NA|TRBJ1-2|TRBV19
TGTGCCAGTCGACAGGCCTCTAACTATGGCTACACCTTC
CASRQASNYGYTF
>NA|TRBD1|TRBJ2-7|TRBV3-1/TRBV3-2
TGTGCCAGCAGCCAAGGGACAGGTTTTTACTACGAGCAGTACTTC
CASSQGTGFYYEQYF
>NA|TRBD1|TRBJ1-2|TRBV5-6
TGTGCCAGCAAAACGACAGGGGGCCAGCATCGTGGCTACACCTTC
CASKTTGGQHRGYTF
>NA|TRBD1|TRBJ1-2|TRBV9
TGTGCCAGCAGCGTAGCCGACAGGGACTATGGCTACACCTTC
CASSVADRDYGYTF
>NA|NA|TRBJ1-6|TRBV5-1
TGCGCCAGCAGCCACGGACAGCTGAGCTCCTATAATTCACCCCTCCACTTT
CASSHGQLSSYNSPLHF
>once|NA|TRBJ1-2|TRBV9
TGTGCCAGCAGCGTAAATGAGGGAGGCCAATATGGCTACACCTTC
CASSVNEGGQYGYTF
>NA|NA|TRBJ2-7|TRBV30
TGTGCCTGGAGTCGACAGCCCCTGGAGCAGTACTTC
CAWSRQPLEQYF
>NA|NA|TRBJ1-6|TRBV2
TGTGCCAGCAGTGGTGGGGAGGCAGGCGGCCTTGGGCCCTATAATTCACCCCTCCACTTT
CASSGGEAGGLGPYNSPLHF
>NA|NA|TRBJ1-1|TRBV19
TGTGCCAGTACCGCCAGACAGGCCTACTCTGAAGCTTTCTTT
CASTARQAYSEAFF
>NA|TRBD1|TRBJ1-6|TRBV30
TGTGCCTTTCCGGGACAGGGGGCAAAGTCACCCCTCCACTTT
CAFPGQGAKSPLHF
>NA|TRBD1|TRBJ1-1|TRBV6-4
TGTGCCAGCAGTGACTCAGACAGGGCAACTGAAGCTTTCTTT
CASSDSDRATEAFF
>once|NA|TRBJ1-5|TRBV18
TGTGCCAGCTCACCAGGGCCAGCAAACAATCAGCCCCAGCATTTT
CASSPGPANNQPQHF
>NA|TRBD1|TRBJ1-6|TRBV7-8
TGTGCCAGCAAGGAACAGGGGAGCTCCTATAATTCACCCCTCCACTTT
CASKEQGSSYNSPLHF
>NA|NA|TRBJ2-3|TRBV9
TGTGCCAGCAGCCTTCGTAGCGCAGATACGCAGTATTTT
CASSLRSADTQYF
>NA|TRBD2|TRBJ2-3|TRBV6-2/TRBV6-3
TGTGCCAGCAGTCGGGGACTAGCGGGGGAAGATACGCAGTATTTT
CASSRGLAGEDTQYF
>NA|TRBD1|TRBJ1-4|TRBV5-1
TGCGCCAGCAGCGAACAGGGGAATGAAAAACTGTTTTTT
CASSEQGNEKLFF
>NA|TRBD1|TRBJ1-2|TRBV18
TGTGCCAGCTCACCGTCCGGGACAGCTAACTATGGCTACACCTTC
CASSPSGTANYGYTF
>NA|TRBD1|TRBJ1-2|TRBV7-8
TGTGCCAGCAGACCACCGGGACAGTTTGATGGCTACACCTTC
CASRPPGQFDGYTF
>once|TRBD1|TRBJ1-6|TRBV11-2
TGTGCCAGCAGCTCCGGGACAGTTAATTCACCCCTCCACTTT
CASSSGTVNSPLHF
>few|NA|TRBJ1-1|TRBV15
TGTGCCACCAGCAGAGAACAGGGTAACACTGAAGCTTTCTTT
CATSREQGNTEAFF
>NA|TRBD1|TRBJ2-1|TRBV9
TGTGCCAGCAGCCCGACAGGGGGCTTAATTTCCCATGAGCAGTTCTTC
CASSPTGGLISHEQFF
>NA|NA|TRBJ2-1|TRBV9
TGTGCCAGCAGCGTATCTGGGCCAGAACTCCAGTTCTTC
CASSVSGPELQFF
>few|TRBD2|TRBJ2-1|TRBV7-9
TGTGCCAGCAGCTTTCGGACTAGCGGGACTGACAATGAGCAGTTCTTC
CASSFRTSGTDNEQFF
>NA|TRBD1|TRBJ1-2|TRBV6-5
TGTGCCAGCATGCGGACAGGGGCCGGCTACACCTTC
CASMRTGAGYTF
>NA|NA|TRBJ2-7|TRBV4-3
TGCGCCAGCAGCCATGCCTCGACGGGATCCAAATACGAGCAGTACTTC
CASSHASTGSKYEQYF
>NA|TRBD1|TRBJ1-5|TRBV28
TGTGCCAGCAGTAGTCCGGGACAGGGCAATCAGCCCCAGCATTTT
CASSSPGQGNQPQHF
>NA|NA|TRBJ2-5|TRBV30
TGTGCCTGGAGTCCGGAGAACCAAGAGACCCAGTACTTC
CAWSPENQETQYF
>NA|TRBD1|TRBJ1-2|TRBV5-1
TGCGCCAGCAGTCATATCCCCGGGACAGGGCCCACCTCCGGGTATGGCTACACCTTC
CASSHIPGTGPTSGYGYTF
>NA|NA|TRBJ1-2|TRBV10-3
TGTGCCATCAGTGATGAGGGGAGGGTTAACTATGGCTACACCTTC
CAISDEGRVNYGYTF
>NA|NA|TRBJ2-7|TRBV14
TGTGCCAGCAGCCAAGCCTTCGAGACTAGCTCCTACGAGCAGTACTTC
CASSQAFETSSYEQYF
>NA|TRBD2|TRBJ2-5|TRBV5-1
TGCGCCAGCAGAATCTCCGCGGGGGGGCGGGAGACCCAGTACTTC
CASRISAGGRETQYF
>NA|NA|TRBJ2-3|TRBV18
TGTGCCAGCTCAATACTCGGGAGTACCGATACGCAGTATTTT
CASSILGSTDTQYF